Detailed here is one T cell receptor (beta chain). Its antigen is currently unknown. Both 60 Vbeta primers and 13 Jbeta primers went into the PCR. Clones were read by immunoSEQ multiplex PCR, and TCRdb kept only the in-frame ones, dropping some. The sample carries some 210,000 clones, about four fifths recorded once. These data are taken from a study of cytomegalovirus exposure and HLA in healthy donors. The V gene lost 4 bases and the J gene lost 6 bases, with 13 bases spanning the gap. This CDR3 has 13 residues. Germline V gives CDR1 SGHAT, CDR2 FQNNGV. Findings of the study overall: Previous analysis showed most TCR beta V segments were productive about 90% or about 30% of the time. Donors were assumed by presence/absence analyses to have roughly uniform sequencing depth. HLA alleles were associated with 18,000 or so TCR beta sequences in a later analysis at 0.05 false discovery rate.

The sample was PBMCs. The V gene is TRBV11-2, the J gene TRBJ2-7, with a tentative D call TRBD2 (6 bases). The sequence was obtained from a woman aged 45 to 65 in good health and CMV-seropositive. The CDR3 region is CASSSYDGGEQYF. In nucleotides, the CDR3 is TGTGCCAGCAGCTCGTACGACGGGGGCGAGCAGTACTTC.